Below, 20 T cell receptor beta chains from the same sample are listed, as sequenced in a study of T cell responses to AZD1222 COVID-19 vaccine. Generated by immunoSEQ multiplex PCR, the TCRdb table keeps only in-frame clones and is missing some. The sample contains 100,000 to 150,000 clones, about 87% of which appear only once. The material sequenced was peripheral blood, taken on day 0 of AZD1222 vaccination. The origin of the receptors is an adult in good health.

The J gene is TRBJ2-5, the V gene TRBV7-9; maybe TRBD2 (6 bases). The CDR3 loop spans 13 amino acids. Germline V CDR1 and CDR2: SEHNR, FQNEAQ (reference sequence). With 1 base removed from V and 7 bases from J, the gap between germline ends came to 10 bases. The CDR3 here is CASSLVAEGTQYF. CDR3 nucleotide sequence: TGTGCCAGCAGCTTAGTTGCGGAGGGGACCCAGTACTTC.

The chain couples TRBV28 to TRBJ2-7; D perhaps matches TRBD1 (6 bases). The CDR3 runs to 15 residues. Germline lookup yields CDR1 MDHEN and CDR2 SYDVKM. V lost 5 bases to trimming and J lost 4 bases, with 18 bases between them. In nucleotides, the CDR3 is TGTGCCAGCAGTCCCCTCCCGGACAGCGCTTACGAGCAGTACTTC. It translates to CASSPLPDSAYEQYF.

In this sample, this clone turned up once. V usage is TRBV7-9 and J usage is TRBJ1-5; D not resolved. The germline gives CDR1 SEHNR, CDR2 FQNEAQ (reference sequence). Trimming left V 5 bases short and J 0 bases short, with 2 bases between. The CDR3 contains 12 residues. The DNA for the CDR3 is TGTGCCAGCAGCCTTAGCAATCAGCCCCAGCATTTT. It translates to CASSLSNQPQHF.

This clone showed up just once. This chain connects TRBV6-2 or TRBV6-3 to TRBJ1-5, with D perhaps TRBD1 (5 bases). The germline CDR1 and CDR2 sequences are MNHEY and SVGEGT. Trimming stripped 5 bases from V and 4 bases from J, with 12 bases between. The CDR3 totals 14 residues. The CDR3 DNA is TGTGCCAGCAGTATGACAGCTCGGAATCAGCCCCAGCATTTT. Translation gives CASSMTARNQPQHF.

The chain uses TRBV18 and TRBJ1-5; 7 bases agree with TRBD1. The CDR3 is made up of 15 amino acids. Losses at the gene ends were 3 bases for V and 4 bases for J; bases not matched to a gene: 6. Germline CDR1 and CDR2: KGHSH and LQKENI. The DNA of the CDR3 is TGTGCCAGCTCACCTGCCGGGACAGATAATCAGCCCCAGCATTTT. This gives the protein CASSPAGTDNQPQHF.

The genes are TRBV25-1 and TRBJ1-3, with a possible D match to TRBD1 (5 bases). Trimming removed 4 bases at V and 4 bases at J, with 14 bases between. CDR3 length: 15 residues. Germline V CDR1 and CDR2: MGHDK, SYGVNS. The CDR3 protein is CASSATEPAGNTIYF. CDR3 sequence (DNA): TGTGCCAGCAGTGCGACAGAGCCGGCCGGAAACACCATATATTTT.

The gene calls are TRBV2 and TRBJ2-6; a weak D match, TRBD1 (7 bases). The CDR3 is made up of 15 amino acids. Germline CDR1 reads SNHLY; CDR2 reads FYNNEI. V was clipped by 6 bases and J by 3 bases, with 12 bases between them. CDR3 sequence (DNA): TGTGCCAGCAGAGGAGGGGGCGGTGGGGCCAACGTCCTGACTTTC. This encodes CASRGGGGGANVLTF.

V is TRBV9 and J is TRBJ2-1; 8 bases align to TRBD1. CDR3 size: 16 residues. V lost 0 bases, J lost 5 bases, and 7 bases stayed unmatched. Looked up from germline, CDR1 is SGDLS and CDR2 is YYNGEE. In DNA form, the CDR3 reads TGTGCCAGCAGCGTAGATGACAGGGGAGGTAACAATGAGCAGTTCTTC. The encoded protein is CASSVDDRGGNNEQFF.

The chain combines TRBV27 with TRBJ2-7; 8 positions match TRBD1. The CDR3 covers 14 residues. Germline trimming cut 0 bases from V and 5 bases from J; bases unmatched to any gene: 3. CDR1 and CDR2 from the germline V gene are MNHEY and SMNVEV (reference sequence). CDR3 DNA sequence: TGTGCCAGCAGTTTATCGACAGGGGAGGACGAGCAGTACTTC. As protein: CASSLSTGEDEQYF.

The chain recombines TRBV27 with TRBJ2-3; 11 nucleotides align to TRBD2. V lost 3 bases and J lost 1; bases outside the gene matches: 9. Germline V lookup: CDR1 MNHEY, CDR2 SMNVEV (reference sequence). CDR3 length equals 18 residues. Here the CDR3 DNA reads TGTGCCAGCAGTTTGTCTAGCGGGAGGCCAGGGGGCACAGATACGCAGTATTTT. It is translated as CASSLSSGRPGGTDTQYF.

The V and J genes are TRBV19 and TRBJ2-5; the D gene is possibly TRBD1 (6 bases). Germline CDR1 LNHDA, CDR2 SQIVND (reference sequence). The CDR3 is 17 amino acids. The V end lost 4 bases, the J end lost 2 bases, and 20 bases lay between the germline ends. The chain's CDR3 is CASSTEQGPGLQETQYF. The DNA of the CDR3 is TGTGCCAGTAGTACCGAACAGGGCCCCGGGCTGCAAGAGACCCAGTACTTC. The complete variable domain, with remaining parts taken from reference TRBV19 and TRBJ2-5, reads DGGITQSPKYLFRKEGQNVTLSCEQNLNHDAMYWYRQDPGQGLRLIYYSQIVNDFQKGDIAEGYSVSREKKESFPLTVTSAQKNPTAFYLCASSTEQGPGLQETQYFGPGTRLLVL.

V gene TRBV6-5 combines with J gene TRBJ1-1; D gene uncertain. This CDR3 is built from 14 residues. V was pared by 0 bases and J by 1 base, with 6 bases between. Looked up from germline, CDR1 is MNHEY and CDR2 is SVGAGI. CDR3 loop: CASSYSSTNTEAFF. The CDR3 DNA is TGTGCCAGCAGTTACTCTTCCACGAACACTGAAGCTTTCTTT.

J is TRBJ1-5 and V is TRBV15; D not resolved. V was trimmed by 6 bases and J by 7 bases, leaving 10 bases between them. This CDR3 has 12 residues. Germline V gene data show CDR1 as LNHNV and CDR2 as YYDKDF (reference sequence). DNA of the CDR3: TGTGCCACCAGAGAAGGAGGGCAGCCCCAGCATTTT. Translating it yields CATREGGQPQHF.

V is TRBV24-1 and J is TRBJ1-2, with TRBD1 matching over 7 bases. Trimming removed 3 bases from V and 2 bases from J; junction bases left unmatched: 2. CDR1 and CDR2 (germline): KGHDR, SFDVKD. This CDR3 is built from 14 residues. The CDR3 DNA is TGTGCCACCAGTGATGCACAGGGGAACTATGGCTACACCTTC. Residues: CATSDAQGNYGYTF.

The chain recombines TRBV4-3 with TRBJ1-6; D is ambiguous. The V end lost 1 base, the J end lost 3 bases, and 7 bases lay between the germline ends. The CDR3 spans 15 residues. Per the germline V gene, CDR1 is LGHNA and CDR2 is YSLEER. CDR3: CASSQGTGYNSPLHF. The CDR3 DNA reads TGCGCCAGCAGCCAAGGGACTGGCTATAATTCACCCCTCCACTTT.

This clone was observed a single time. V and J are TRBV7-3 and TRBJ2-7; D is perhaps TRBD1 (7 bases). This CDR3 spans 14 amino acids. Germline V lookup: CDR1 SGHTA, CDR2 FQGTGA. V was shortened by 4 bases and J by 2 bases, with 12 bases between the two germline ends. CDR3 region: CASSSGGGPYEQYF. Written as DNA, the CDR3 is TGTGCCAGCAGCTCCGGAGGGGGCCCCTACGAGCAGTACTTC.

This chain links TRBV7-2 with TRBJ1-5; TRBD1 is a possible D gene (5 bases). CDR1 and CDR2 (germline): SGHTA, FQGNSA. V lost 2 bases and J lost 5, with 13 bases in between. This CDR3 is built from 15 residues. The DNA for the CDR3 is TGTGCCAGCAGCTTATGGGGGGGAACTGATCAGCCCCAGCATTTT. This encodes CASSLWGGTDQPQHF.

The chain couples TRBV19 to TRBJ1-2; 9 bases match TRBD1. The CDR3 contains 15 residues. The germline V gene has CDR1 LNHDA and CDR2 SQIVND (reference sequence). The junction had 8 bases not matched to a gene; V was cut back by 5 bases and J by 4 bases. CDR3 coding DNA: TGTGCCAGTAGTGTCACGGGGACAGGGCCCTATGGCTACACCTTC. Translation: CASSVTGTGPYGYTF. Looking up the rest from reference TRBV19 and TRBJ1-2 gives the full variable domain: DGGITQSPKYLFRKEGQNVTLSCEQNLNHDAMYWYRQDPGQGLRLIYYSQIVNDFQKGDIAEGYSVSREKKESFPLTVTSAQKNPTAFYLCASSVTGTGPYGYTFGSGTRLTVV.

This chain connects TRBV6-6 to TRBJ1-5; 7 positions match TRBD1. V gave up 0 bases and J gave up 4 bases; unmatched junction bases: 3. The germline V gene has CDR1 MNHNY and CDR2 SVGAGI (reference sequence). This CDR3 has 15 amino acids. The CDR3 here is CASSYSGGNNQPQHF. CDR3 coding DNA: TGTGCCAGCAGTTACTCAGGGGGCAATAATCAGCCCCAGCATTTT.

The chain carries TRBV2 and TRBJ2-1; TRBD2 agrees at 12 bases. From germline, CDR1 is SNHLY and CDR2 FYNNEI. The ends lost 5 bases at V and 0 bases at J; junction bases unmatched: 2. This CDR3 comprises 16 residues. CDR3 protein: CASSRLAGVSYNEQFF. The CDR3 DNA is TGTGCCAGCAGTCGACTAGCGGGAGTCTCCTACAATGAGCAGTTCTTC.